This note documents a single T cell receptor beta chain sequence. Profiling relied on immunoSEQ multiplex PCR, and the TCRdb table lists in-frame clones only, not all of them. The repertoire holds 130,000 or so clones, with 90% to 95% as singletons. This entry comes from a study of T cell changes during pregnancy in multiple sclerosis. The V gene end was trimmed by 3 bases and the J gene end by 7 bases; junction bases not matched to a gene: 22. This CDR3 comprises 20 residues. Germline V lookup: CDR1 KGHSH, CDR2 LQKENI. The sequenced sample was peripheral blood, obtained before pregnancy. V is TRBV18 and J is TRBJ2-1; 9 positions match TRBD2. This TCR was recovered from a female donor with multiple sclerosis, enrolled in a pregnancy study. The CDR3 DNA reads TGTGCCAGCTCACCGTCCTACCGCCCGGCGGGAGGGCCTGAGGGGAATGAGCAGTTCTTC. It encodes CASSPSYRPAGGPEGNEQFF.